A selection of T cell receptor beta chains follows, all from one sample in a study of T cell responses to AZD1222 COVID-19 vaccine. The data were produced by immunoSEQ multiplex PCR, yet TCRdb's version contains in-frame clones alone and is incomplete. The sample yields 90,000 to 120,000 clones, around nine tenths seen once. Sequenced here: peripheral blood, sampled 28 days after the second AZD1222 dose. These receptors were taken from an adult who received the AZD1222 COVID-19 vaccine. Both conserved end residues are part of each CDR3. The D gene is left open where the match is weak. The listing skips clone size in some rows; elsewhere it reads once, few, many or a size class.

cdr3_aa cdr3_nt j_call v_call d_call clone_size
CASSIADSFTEAFF TGTGCCAGTAGTATAGCGGACAGTTTTACTGAAGCTTTCTTT TRBJ1-1 TRBV19 - once
CASSEEGGQVNGYTF TGTGCCAGCAGTGAAGAGGGGGGACAGGTGAACGGCTACACCTTC TRBJ1-2 TRBV2 TRBD1 -
CAISTDSEAFF TGTGCCATCAGTACGGACAGTGAAGCTTTCTTT TRBJ1-1 TRBV10-3 - -
CSVDGGMNTEAFF TGCAGCGTTGATGGGGGTATGAACACTGAAGCTTTCTTT TRBJ1-1 TRBV29-1 - -
CASSPAGVANYGYTF TGTGCCAGCAGTCCCGCGGGTGTGGCTAACTATGGCTACACCTTC TRBJ1-2 TRBV27 - -
CASSVGTSGGQNIQYF TGTGCCAGCAGCGTCGGGACTAGCGGGGGCCAAAACATTCAGTACTTC TRBJ2-4 TRBV7-2 TRBD2 -
CASRLQVSETQYF TGTGCCAGCCGACTACAGGTTTCGGAGACCCAGTACTTC TRBJ2-5 TRBV19 - -
CASRPLPAGNEQFF TGTGCCAGCAGGCCTCTACCAGCCGGTAATGAGCAGTTCTTC TRBJ2-1 TRBV6-5 - -
CATSIGNYGYTF TGTGCCACCTCTATAGGTAACTATGGCTACACCTTC TRBJ1-2 TRBV24-1 - -
CASWGQGERDNEKLFF TGCGCCAGTTGGGGACAGGGGGAAAGGGATAATGAAAAACTGTTTTTT TRBJ1-4 TRBV10-1 TRBD1 -